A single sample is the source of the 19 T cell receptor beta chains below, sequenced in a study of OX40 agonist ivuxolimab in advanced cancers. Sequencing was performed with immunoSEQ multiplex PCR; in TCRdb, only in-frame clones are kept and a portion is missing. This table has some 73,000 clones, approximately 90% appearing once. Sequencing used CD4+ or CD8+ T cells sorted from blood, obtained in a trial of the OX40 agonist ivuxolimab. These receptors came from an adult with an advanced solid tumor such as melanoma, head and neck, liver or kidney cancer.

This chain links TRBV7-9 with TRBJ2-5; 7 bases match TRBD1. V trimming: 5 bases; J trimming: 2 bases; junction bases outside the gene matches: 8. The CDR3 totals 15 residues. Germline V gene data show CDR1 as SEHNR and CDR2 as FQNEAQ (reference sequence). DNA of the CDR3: TGTGCCAGCAGCCCGGGACAGTTTCAACAAGAGACCCAGTACTTC. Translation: CASSPGQFQQETQYF.

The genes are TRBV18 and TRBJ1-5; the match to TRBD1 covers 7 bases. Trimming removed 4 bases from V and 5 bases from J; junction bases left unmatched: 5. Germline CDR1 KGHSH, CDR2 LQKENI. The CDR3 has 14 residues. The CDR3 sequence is CASSRQGWDQPQHF. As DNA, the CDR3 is TGTGCCAGCTCACGACAGGGTTGGGATCAGCCCCAGCATTTT.

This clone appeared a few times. As DNA, the CDR3 is TGTGCCAGTAGGACGGCTGGCGCGAGGGGCGAGCAGTACTTC. It yields the protein CASRTAGARGEQYF. The V call is TRBV19, the J call TRBJ2-7, with D tentatively TRBD1 or TRBD2 (5 bases each). There are 14 residues in the CDR3. The ends were cut back, 6 bases at V and 6 bases at J, with 18 bases in the middle. Germline V gene sequence: CDR1 LNHDA, CDR2 SQIVND (reference sequence).

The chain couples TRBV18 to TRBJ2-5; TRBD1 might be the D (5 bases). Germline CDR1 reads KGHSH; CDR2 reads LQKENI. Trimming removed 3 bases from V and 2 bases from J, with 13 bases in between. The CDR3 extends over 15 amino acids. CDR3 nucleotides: TGTGCCAGCTCACCCCAGGGCCCATTGCAAGAGACCCAGTACTTC. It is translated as CASSPQGPLQETQYF.

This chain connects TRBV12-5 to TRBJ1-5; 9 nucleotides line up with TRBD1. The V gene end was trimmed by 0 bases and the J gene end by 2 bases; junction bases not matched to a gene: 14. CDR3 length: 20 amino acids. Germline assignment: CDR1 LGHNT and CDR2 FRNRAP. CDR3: CASGLVLGTGPKMGNQPQHF. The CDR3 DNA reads TGTGCTAGTGGTTTGGTCCTCGGGACAGGGCCTAAAATGGGCAATCAGCCCCAGCATTTT.

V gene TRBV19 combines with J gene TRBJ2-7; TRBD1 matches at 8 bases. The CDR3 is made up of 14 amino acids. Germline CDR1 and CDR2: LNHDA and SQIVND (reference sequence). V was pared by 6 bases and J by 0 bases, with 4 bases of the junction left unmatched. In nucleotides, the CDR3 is TGTGCCAGTAGACGACAGGGGAGCTCCTACGAGCAGTACTTC. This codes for CASRRQGSSYEQYF. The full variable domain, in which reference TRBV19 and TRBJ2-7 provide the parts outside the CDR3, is DGGITQSPKYLFRKEGQNVTLSCEQNLNHDAMYWYRQDPGQGLRLIYYSQIVNDFQKGDIAEGYSVSREKKESFPLTVTSAQKNPTAFYLCASRRQGSSYEQYFGPGTRLTVT.

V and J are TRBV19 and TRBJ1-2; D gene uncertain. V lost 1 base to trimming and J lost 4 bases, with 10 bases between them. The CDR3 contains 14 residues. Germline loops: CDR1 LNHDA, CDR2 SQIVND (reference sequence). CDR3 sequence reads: CASSIADRRYGYTF. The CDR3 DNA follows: TGTGCCAGTAGTATAGCGGACCGGCGCTATGGCTACACCTTC. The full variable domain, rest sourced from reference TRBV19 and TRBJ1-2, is DGGITQSPKYLFRKEGQNVTLSCEQNLNHDAMYWYRQDPGQGLRLIYYSQIVNDFQKGDIAEGYSVSREKKESFPLTVTSAQKNPTAFYLCASSIADRRYGYTFGSGTRLTVV.

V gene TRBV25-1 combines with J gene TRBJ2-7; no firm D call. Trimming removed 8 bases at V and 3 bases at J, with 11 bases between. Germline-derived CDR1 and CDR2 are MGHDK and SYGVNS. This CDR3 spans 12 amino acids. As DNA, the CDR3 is TGTGCCAGCTCCCGTATGGGCTACGAGCAGTACTTC. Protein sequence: CASSRMGYEQYF.

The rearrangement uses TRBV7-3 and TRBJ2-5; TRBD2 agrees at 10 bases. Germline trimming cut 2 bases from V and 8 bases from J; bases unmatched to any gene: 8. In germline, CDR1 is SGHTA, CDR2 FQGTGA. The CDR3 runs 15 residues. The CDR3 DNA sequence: TGTGCCAGCAGCTTAGGAGCGGGAGGGAGTTCCACCCAGTACTTC. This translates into CASSLGAGGSSTQYF.

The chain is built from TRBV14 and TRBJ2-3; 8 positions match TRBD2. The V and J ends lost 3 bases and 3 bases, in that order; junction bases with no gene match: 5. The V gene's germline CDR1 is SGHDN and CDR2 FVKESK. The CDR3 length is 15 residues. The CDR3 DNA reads TGTGCCAGCAGCCAGCATAGCGGGACAACAGATACGCAGTATTTT. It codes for CASSQHSGTTDTQYF.

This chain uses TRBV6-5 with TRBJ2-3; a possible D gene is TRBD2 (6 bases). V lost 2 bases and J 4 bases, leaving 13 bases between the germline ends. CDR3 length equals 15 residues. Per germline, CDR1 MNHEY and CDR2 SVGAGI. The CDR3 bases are TGTGCCAGCAGTTACGAGGGAGGCGGGGCAGATACGCAGTATTTT. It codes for CASSYEGGGADTQYF.

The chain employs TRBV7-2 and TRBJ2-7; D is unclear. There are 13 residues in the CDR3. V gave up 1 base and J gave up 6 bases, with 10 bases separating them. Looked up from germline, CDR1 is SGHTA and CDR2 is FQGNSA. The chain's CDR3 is CASSLDYLAEQYF. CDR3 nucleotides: TGTGCCAGCAGCTTAGACTACCTCGCCGAGCAGTACTTC. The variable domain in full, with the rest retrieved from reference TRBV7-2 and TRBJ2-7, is GAGVSQSPSNKVTEKGKDVELRCDPISGHTALYWYRQSLGQGLEFLIYFQGNSAPDKSGLPSDRFSAERTGGSVSTLTIQRTQQEDSAVYLCASSLDYLAEQYFGPGTRLTVT.

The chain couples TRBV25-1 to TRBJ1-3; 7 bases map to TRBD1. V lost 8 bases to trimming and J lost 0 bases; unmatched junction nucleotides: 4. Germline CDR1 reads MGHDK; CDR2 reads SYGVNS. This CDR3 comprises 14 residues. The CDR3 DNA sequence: TGTGCCAGCCGGGGACAGATCTCTGGAAACACCATATATTTT. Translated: CASRGQISGNTIYF.

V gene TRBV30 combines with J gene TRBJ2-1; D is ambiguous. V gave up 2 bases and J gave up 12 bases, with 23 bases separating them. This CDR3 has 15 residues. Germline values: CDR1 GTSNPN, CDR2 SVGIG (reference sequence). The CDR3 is CAWSISGVVLSPQFF. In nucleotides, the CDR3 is TGTGCCTGGAGTATAAGTGGGGTTGTTCTCTCTCCGCAGTTCTTC.

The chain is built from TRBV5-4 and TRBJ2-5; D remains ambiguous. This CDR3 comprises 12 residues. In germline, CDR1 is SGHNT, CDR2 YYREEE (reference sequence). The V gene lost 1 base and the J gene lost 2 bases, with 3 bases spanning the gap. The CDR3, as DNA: TGTGCCAGCAGCTTGTGGCAAGAGACCCAGTACTTC. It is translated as CASSLWQETQYF.

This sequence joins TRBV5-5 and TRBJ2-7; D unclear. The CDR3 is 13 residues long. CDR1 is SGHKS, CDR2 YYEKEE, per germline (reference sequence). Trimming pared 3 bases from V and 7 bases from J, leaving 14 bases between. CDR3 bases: TGTGCCAGCAGCTCCCCACCCTGGGGTGAGCAGTACTTC. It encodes CASSSPPWGEQYF.

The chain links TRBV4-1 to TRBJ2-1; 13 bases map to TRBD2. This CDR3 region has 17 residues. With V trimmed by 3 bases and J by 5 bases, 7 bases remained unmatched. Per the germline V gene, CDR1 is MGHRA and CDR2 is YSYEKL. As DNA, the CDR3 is TGCGCCAGCAGCCAGGGTCAGGGACTAGCGGGACACAATGAGCAGTTCTTC. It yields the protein CASSQGQGLAGHNEQFF.

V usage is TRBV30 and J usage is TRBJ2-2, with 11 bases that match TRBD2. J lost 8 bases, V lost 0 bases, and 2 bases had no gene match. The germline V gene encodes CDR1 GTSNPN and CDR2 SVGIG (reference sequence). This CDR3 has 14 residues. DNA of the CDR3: TGTGCCTGGAGTGTGTCTAGCGGGAGGGGGGAGCTGTTTTTT. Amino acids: CAWSVSSGRGELFF.

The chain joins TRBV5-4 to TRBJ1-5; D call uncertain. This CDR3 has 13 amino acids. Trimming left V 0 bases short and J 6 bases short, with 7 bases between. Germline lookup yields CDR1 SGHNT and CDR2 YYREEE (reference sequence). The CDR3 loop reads CASSLEWSQPQHF. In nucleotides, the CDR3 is TGTGCCAGCAGCTTGGAGTGGAGTCAGCCCCAGCATTTT.